This entry describes one T cell receptor beta chain. The data were produced by immunoSEQ multiplex PCR, yet TCRdb's version contains in-frame clones alone and is incomplete. This table holds tens of thousands of clones, 85% to 95% found once. The data were taken from a study of T cell changes during pregnancy in multiple sclerosis. CDR1 and CDR2 from the germline V gene are MDHEN and SYDVKM. This CDR3 region has 14 residues. Between the trimmed V and J ends, which lost 5 bases and 1 base, there was a span of 11 bases. The V gene is TRBV28, the J gene TRBJ1-2; perhaps TRBD1 as D (6 bases). Material: CD8+ T cells from peripheral blood mononuclear cells, obtained in the third trimester of pregnancy. This TCR derives from a female donor with multiple sclerosis, enrolled in a pregnancy study. The CDR3 reads CASSRTDYNYGYTF. CDR3 sequence (DNA): TGTGCCAGCAGTAGGACAGATTATAACTATGGCTACACCTTC.